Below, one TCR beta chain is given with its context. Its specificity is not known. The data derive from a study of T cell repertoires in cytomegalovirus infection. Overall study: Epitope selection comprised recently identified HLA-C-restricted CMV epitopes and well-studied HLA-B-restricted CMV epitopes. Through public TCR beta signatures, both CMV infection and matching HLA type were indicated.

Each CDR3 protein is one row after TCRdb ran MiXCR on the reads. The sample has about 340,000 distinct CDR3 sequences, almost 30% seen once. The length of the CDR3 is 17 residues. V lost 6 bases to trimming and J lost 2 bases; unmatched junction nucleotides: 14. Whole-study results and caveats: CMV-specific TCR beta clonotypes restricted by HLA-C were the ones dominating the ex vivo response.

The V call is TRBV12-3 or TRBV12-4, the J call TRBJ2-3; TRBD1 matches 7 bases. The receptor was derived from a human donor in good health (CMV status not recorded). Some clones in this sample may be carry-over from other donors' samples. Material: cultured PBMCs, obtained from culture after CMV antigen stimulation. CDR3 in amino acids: CASRVSEGAVPTDTQYF. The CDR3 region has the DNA TGTGCCAGCAGGGTTTCAGAGGGGGCCGTCCCCACAGATACGCAGTATTTT.